This T cell receptor beta chain was recovered during a study of shared clonotypes between healthy human individuals. Study at large: Per-donor plates numbered three CD4 naive, three CD4 memory, two CD8 naive and one CD8 memory.

Evenly divided among several immunoSEQ plates was the genomic DNA of each subset. Assay used: immunoSEQ multiplex PCR; TCRdb lists only in-frame clones, some missing. The table lists approximately 620,000 clones, around 97% of them singletons. Study results and limitations: Despite large depth, sorted-subset datasets appeared incompletely sequenced.

A remark on this clone: Its antigen remains unidentified.

Donors comprised only Caucasian adults living in Nashville, Tennessee. V was shortened by 6 bases and J by 6 bases, with 12 bases between the two germline ends. The germline gives CDR1 SGHAT, CDR2 FQNNGV. CDR3 length equals 12 residues. The chain is built from TRBV11-2 and TRBJ2-7, with D perhaps matching TRBD1 (7 bases). Sample: naive CD4+ T cells sorted from blood. Subset denoted: CD45RA+ positively selected. This clonotype was sampled from a woman aged 30 to 39 in good health. The CDR3 here is CASSWQGGEQYF. CDR3 bases: TGTGCCAGCAGTTGGCAGGGGGGCGAGCAGTACTTC.